Included here is one T cell receptor (beta chain) sequence, with context. The sample is drawn from a study of Ad26.COV2.S vaccination and SARS-CoV-2 variants. This CDR3 spans 14 amino acids. CDR1 SGHVS and CDR2 FQNEAQ come from the germline V gene. The V and J ends lost 6 bases and 0 bases respectively, with 9 bases between them. Sample treatment: around 19 received Ad26.COV2.S at low or high dose, single or two shots; about 5 received placebo; per-sample allocation not given. Sampling occurred on day 63 after the first vaccine or placebo injection. An Ad26 vector carrying the Wuhan-strain SARS-CoV-2 spike served as the vaccine. Sequenced by immunoSEQ multiplex PCR; TCRdb stores in-frame clones only, minus some. This table has some 350,000 clones, 70% to 90% appearing once.

The receptor's source is a person between 18 and 65 years old who received the Ad26.COV2.S COVID-19 vaccine or a placebo. The chain employs TRBV7-8 and TRBJ2-1; tentative D call: TRBD1 (5 bases). The input for sequencing was peripheral blood, taken in a trial of Ad26.COV2.S vaccine versus placebo. The CDR3 loop reads CASRDTSSYNEQFF. CDR3 nucleotide sequence: TGTGCCAGCAGGGACACGAGCTCCTACAATGAGCAGTTCTTC.